This TCR beta chain was documented in a study of blood T cell repertoires in COVID-19. The overall study: Acute and convalescent COVID-19 specimens originated in the United States, Italy and Spain. The cDNA or gDNA used as material had been derived from T cells, B-cell-depleted T cells, or PBMCs.

The V gene end was trimmed by 7 bases and the J gene end by 5 bases; junction bases not matched to a gene: 6. Germline CDR1 LNHDA, CDR2 SQIVND (reference sequence). This CDR3 contains 13 residues. Libraries were prepared by immunoSEQ multiplex PCR; TCRdb keeps only in-frame clonotypes and omits some of them. The sample shows roughly 200,000 clones, about four fifths of them seen only once. V and J are TRBV19 and TRBJ1-1, with 8 bases matching TRBD1. Material: peripheral blood. The sequence was obtained from a woman between 65 and 79 years old with active or convalescent COVID-19. The CDR3 DNA is TGTGCCAGTACGCAGGGGGCGAGGACTGAAGCTTTCTTT. Amino acids: CASTQGARTEAFF.